These 14 T cell receptor beta chains originate from one sample sequenced in a study of CD8+CD57+ T cells in acquired aplastic anemia. Template material for TCR beta VDJ and CDR3 profiling consisted of genomic DNA. From the reads, TCRdb called clonotypes with MiXCR, one entry per CDR3 protein. Among 150,000 to 200,000 distinct CDR3 sequences listed, around half were seen once. Patients picked for sequencing had shown CD8+CD57+ cell expansion detected by flow cytometry. The sequencing sample was made of sorted CD4+, CD8+, or CD8+CD57+ T cells (not recorded which) from PBMCs. These receptor sequences come from a human donor with aplastic anemia.

Comments on this clonotype: With a much larger clone just one base away, this may be a read error. This rearrangement joins TRBV11-1 to TRBJ2-2, with 12 nucleotides matching TRBD2. This CDR3 is 16 amino acids long. The germline V gene has CDR1 SGHAT and CDR2 FQDESV (reference sequence). The CDR3 is CASSLGLAGVTEELFF. The CDR3, as DNA: TGTGCCAGCAGCTTAGGACTAGCGGGAGTAACCGAGGAGCTGTTTTTT.

The chain recombines TRBV29-1 with TRBJ1-2; a weak D match, TRBD1 (5 bases). With 2 bases removed from V and 3 bases from J, the gap between germline ends came to 10 bases. Germline loops: CDR1 SQVTM, CDR2 ANQGSEA. The CDR3 runs 13 residues. In nucleotides, the CDR3 is TGCAGCGTTGAATTGGGGACGTACTATGGCTACACCTTC. Its protein is CSVELGTYYGYTF.

Only a few counts were recorded for this clonotype. The junction shows a germline mismatch at one end, possibly a read error. This chain joins TRBV27 and TRBJ1-4; D is possibly TRBD1 (6 bases). The CDR3 runs to 14 residues. CDR1 and CDR2 (germline): MNHEY, SMNVEV (reference sequence). CDR3 protein: CTSRGAGRDEKLFF. DNA for the CDR3: TGTACCAGCAGGGGAGCAGGGCGGGATGAAAAACTGTTTTTT. Variable domain in full (rest from reference TRBV27 and TRBJ1-4): EAQVTQNPRYLITVTGKKLTVTCSQNMNHEYMSWYRQDPGLGLRQIYYSMNVEVTDKGDVPEGYKVSRKEKRNFPLILESPSPNQTSLYFCTSRGAGRDEKLFFGSGTQLSVL.

The genes are TRBV2 and TRBJ1-2; 12 positions agree with TRBD1. This CDR3 contains 15 residues. Trimming at V came to 5 bases and at J to 5 bases, leaving 6 bases not matched to a gene. The germline CDR1 and CDR2 sequences are SNHLY and FYNNEI. The CDR3 DNA is TGTGCCAGCAGTCTCCGGGGACAGGGGGCTTATGGCTACACCTTC. Translating it yields CASSLRGQGAYGYTF.

The chain couples TRBV29-1 to TRBJ1-6; 8 bases match TRBD1. The CDR3 is 13 residues long. CDR1 is SQVTM, CDR2 ANQGSEA, per germline. V was clipped by 7 bases and J by 6 bases; unmatched bases: 5. The CDR3 spells CSAGQGGNSPLHF. The CDR3 DNA is TGCAGCGCCGGACAGGGCGGTAATTCACCCCTCCACTTT.

This chain connects TRBV5-5 to TRBJ1-6; the D is unclear. The CDR3 has 15 residues. Germline V lookup: CDR1 SGHKS, CDR2 YYEKEE (reference sequence). The V and J ends lost 0 bases and 10 bases respectively, with 14 bases between them. The CDR3 coding sequence is TGTGCCAGCAGCTTGGTGGGGAGGGAGCAATCACCCCTCCACTTT. Protein: CASSLVGREQSPLHF.

This clonotype was counted many times. This chain joins TRBV19 and TRBJ1-2; D is possibly TRBD1 (5 bases). The CDR3 is 13 amino acids. Per germline, CDR1 LNHDA and CDR2 SQIVND (reference sequence). V lost 6 bases and J 7 bases, leaving 15 bases between the germline ends. The CDR3 is CASSPGGSRGYTF. The CDR3 coding sequence is TGTGCCAGTAGCCCTGGGGGGTCTCGTGGCTACACCTTC.

The J gene is TRBJ2-7, the V gene TRBV24-1; 8 bases fit TRBD2. The CDR3 length is 15 residues. Unmatched junction bases numbered 7, after V lost 3 bases and J lost 4 bases. Germline CDR1 is KGHDR and CDR2 is SFDVKD. The CDR3 reads CATSDIIAGQYEQYF. The CDR3 nucleotides are TGTGCCACCAGTGATATCATAGCGGGGCAATACGAGCAGTACTTC.

This clonotype has at least ten counts. The gene calls are TRBV5-4 and TRBJ1-2; D gene uncertain. Trimming shortened V by 0 bases and J by 1 base, and 13 bases separated the two germline ends. The germline gives CDR1 SGHNT, CDR2 YYREEE (reference sequence). The CDR3 is made up of 16 amino acids. CDR3 sequence (DNA): TGTGCCAGCAGCTTGGATGGGGTGACGGGTAACTATGGCTACACCTTC. This gives the protein CASSLDGVTGNYGYTF.

About this clonotype: A much larger clonotype is one base distant, so this may be a read error. The V and J genes are TRBV5-1 and TRBJ1-1; a weak D match, TRBD1 (6 bases). The CDR3 extends over 16 amino acids. CDR1 is SGHRS, CDR2 YFSETQ, per germline. This CDR3 reads CAGSSQTPDRNTEAFF. The DNA of the CDR3 is TGCGCCGGCAGCTCCCAAACTCCGGACAGAAACACTGAAGCTTTCTTT.

This clonotype was observed a handful of times. The rearrangement uses TRBV9 and TRBJ2-7, with 9 bases identical to TRBD1. Germline CDR1 is SGDLS and CDR2 is YYNGEE. The CDR3 length is 14 residues. V trimming: 3 bases; J trimming: 3 bases; junction bases outside the gene matches: 4. CDR3 residues: CASSAGGQGYEQYF. The CDR3 DNA is TGTGCCAGCAGCGCCGGGGGACAGGGCTACGAGCAGTACTTC.

This clonotype has a count of ten or more. This chain uses TRBV29-1 with TRBJ1-2; D is unclear. CDR3 size: 15 residues. CDR1 and CDR2 from the germline V gene are SQVTM and ANQGSEA. With 7 bases removed from V and 2 bases from J, the gap between germline ends came to 20 bases. CDR3 sequence (DNA): TGCAGCGCCCAGGCGGCAGGAATCGCCAACTATGGCTACACCTTC. Its translation: CSAQAAGIANYGYTF.

On this clonotype: A much more abundant neighbour one base away suggests this may be a read error. The chain carries TRBV10-3 and TRBJ1-2, with D uncertain. V lost 10 bases and J 0 bases, leaving 12 bases between the germline ends. Looked up from germline, CDR1 is ENHRY and CDR2 is SYGVKD. CDR3 length: 13 residues. The CDR3 loop reads CATVDGANYGYTF. CDR3 coding DNA: TGTGCCACCGTGGACGGTGCTAACTATGGCTACACCTTC.

The chain links TRBV29-1 to TRBJ2-1, with a weak D call TRBD1 (5 bases). V was clipped by 4 bases and J by 10 bases, with 17 bases between them. Germline assignment: CDR1 SQVTM and CDR2 ANQGSEA. The length of the CDR3 is 13 residues. In DNA, the CDR3 is TGCAGCGTTGTCAGGCAGGGTAAGGGCGAGCAGTTCTTC. As protein: CSVVRQGKGEQFF.